This T cell receptor (beta chain) is from a study of long-term antiretroviral therapy in people with HIV. This CDR3 has 11 amino acids. The J segment lost 5 bases and the V segment lost 5 bases, leaving 2 bases of the junction unmatched. CDR1 SQVTM and CDR2 ANQGSEA come from the germline V gene. With survey level as its setting, the immunoSEQ assay was v3.0. Assay used: immunoSEQ multiplex PCR; TCRdb lists only in-frame clones, some missing. The sample holds 30,000 to 45,000 clones, 75% to 85% seen once. The receptor comes from a man in his thirties or forties with HIV. The chain carries TRBV29-1 and TRBJ1-1; 7 positions match TRBD1. Sample: unsorted PBMCs, taken 3.4 years after starting antiretroviral therapy. The DNA for the CDR3 is TGCAGCGTTTACAGGGGAACTGAAGCTTTCTTT. Protein product: CSVYRGTEAFF.